These 32 T cell receptor beta chains were all obtained from the same sample, sequenced in a study of Ad26.COV2.S vaccination and SARS-CoV-2 variants. Only in-frame clones appear in the TCRdb table, and some are missing; sequencing was by immunoSEQ multiplex PCR. The data hold about 350,000 clones, with about 88% observed a single time. The treatment denotes: some 20 received Ad26.COV2.S at low or high dose, single or two shots; several received placebo; per-sample allocation not given. Collection of the samples took place on day 63 after the first injection of vaccine or placebo. The sample here was peripheral blood, taken in a trial of Ad26.COV2.S vaccine versus placebo. These receptors came from a person between 18 and 60 years old who received the Ad26.COV2.S COVID-19 vaccine or a placebo.

The chain joins TRBV4-3 to TRBJ2-1, with D possibly being TRBD1 (6 bases). This CDR3 is 15 amino acids long. From germline, CDR1 is LGHNA and CDR2 YSLEER. Trimming stripped 4 bases from V and 7 bases from J, with 17 bases between. CDR3 coding DNA: TGCGCCAGCAGCCGGGGGACACTCAGGGCGAATGAGCAGTTCTTC. Translated: CASSRGTLRANEQFF.

The chain employs TRBV2 and TRBJ2-7; D call uncertain. The V gene's germline CDR1 is SNHLY and CDR2 FYNNEI. This CDR3 is built from 15 residues. Trimming pared 8 bases from V and 11 bases from J, leaving 28 bases between. CDR3 sequence: CASSRRQETSIAKYF. CDR3 bases: TGTGCCAGCTCTCGACGGCAGGAGACCTCAATCGCGAAGTACTTC.

V usage is TRBV6-2 or TRBV6-3 and J usage is TRBJ2-5; D is unclear. Trimming shortened V by 2 bases and J by 3 bases, and 16 bases separated the two germline ends. CDR1 is MNHEY and CDR2 is SVGEGT in the germline V gene. CDR3 size: 16 residues. CDR3 nucleotides: TGTGCCAGCAGTTACGCTCAGCTTGGGAAGGAAGAGACCCAGTACTTC. Residues: CASSYAQLGKEETQYF.

This CDR3 reads CSVGQGGETQYF. DNA of the CDR3: TGCAGCGTTGGGCAGGGGGGGGAGACCCAGTACTTC. This rearrangement joins TRBV29-1 to TRBJ2-5; D might be TRBD1 or TRBD2, each matching 7 bases. CDR1 and CDR2 (germline): SQVTM, ANQGSEA. This CDR3 region has 12 residues. With 4 bases removed from V and 5 bases from J, the gap between germline ends came to 11 bases.

The chain carries TRBV28 and TRBJ2-7; TRBD2 aligns across 7 bases. There are 14 residues in the CDR3. Germline V gives CDR1 MDHEN, CDR2 SYDVKM. V trimming: 7 bases; J trimming: 4 bases; junction bases outside the gene matches: 10. CDR3 nucleotides: TGTGCCAGCACCCCCAGCGGGGAGCCTTACGAGCAGTACTTC. This codes for CASTPSGEPYEQYF.

This clone has a single count. The chain links TRBV27 to TRBJ2-2, with D perhaps TRBD1 or TRBD2 (5 bases each). Germline V gene lookup returns CDR1 MNHEY and CDR2 SMNVEV (reference sequence). The CDR3 has 14 amino acids. V shed 3 bases and J shed 3 bases, with 8 bases lying between them. This chain's CDR3 is CASSFQGDTGELFF. CDR3 sequence (DNA): TGTGCCAGCAGTTTCCAGGGAGACACCGGGGAGCTGTTTTTT.

The chain employs TRBV27 and TRBJ1-2; the match to TRBD1 covers 7 bases. The V and J ends lost 5 bases and 7 bases, in that order; junction bases with no gene match: 10. The CDR3 totals 14 residues. Germline CDR1 reads MNHEY; CDR2 reads SMNVEV (reference sequence). Here the CDR3 DNA reads TGTGCCAGCAGTACGACAGGGTCGCCCCGTGGCTACACCTTC. Its translation is CASSTTGSPRGYTF.

This chain joins TRBV6-2 or TRBV6-3 and TRBJ1-4; D not resolved. Germline V gene sequence: CDR1 MNHEY, CDR2 SVGEGT. Trimming left V 2 bases short and J 3 bases short, with 7 bases between. The CDR3 is made up of 14 amino acids. The CDR3 DNA is TGTGCCAGCAGTTACCCGGGAGCTAATGAAAAACTGTTTTTT. It specifies CASSYPGANEKLFF.

The chain is built from TRBV28 and TRBJ2-3; weak D call: TRBD2 (6 bases). The germline gives CDR1 MDHEN, CDR2 SYDVKM. Trimming shortened V by 3 bases and J by 6 bases, and 25 bases separated the two germline ends. The CDR3 loop spans 18 amino acids. CDR3 sequence reads: CASSFPPRWSGRTDTQYF. CDR3 nucleotide sequence: TGTGCCAGCAGTTTCCCCCCACGTTGGAGTGGGAGGACCGATACGCAGTATTTT.

The chain joins TRBV18 to TRBJ2-7; D is ambiguous. In germline, CDR1 is KGHSH, CDR2 LQKENI. V was pared by 5 bases and J by 0 bases, with 14 bases between. The CDR3 consists of 15 residues. DNA for the CDR3: TGTGCCAGCTCATTACGTAAGACAAGCTCCTACGAGCAGTACTTC. It encodes CASSLRKTSSYEQYF.

V is TRBV30 and J is TRBJ2-5; D ambiguous. Germline CDR1 GTSNPN, CDR2 SVGIG (reference sequence). The CDR3 contains 16 residues. V was shortened by 2 bases and J by 1 base, with 17 bases between the two germline ends. The CDR3: CAWSLDFGRRQETQYF. The CDR3 region has the DNA TGTGCCTGGAGTCTCGATTTTGGTCGTCGCCAAGAGACCCAGTACTTC.

The gene calls are TRBV12-5 and TRBJ2-1; 10 bases map to TRBD1. CDR3 length equals 17 residues. V lost 0 bases to trimming and J lost 10 bases; unmatched junction nucleotides: 12. CDR1 is LGHNT and CDR2 is FRNRAP in the germline V gene. Here the CDR3 reads CASGLVLRTGGPGEQFF. For the CDR3, the DNA is TGTGCTAGTGGTTTGGTACTAAGGACAGGGGGGCCGGGGGAGCAGTTCTTC.

The chain recombines TRBV12-3 or TRBV12-4 with TRBJ1-5; TRBD1 matches at 8 bases. The V and J ends lost 8 bases and 7 bases, in that order; junction bases with no gene match: 7. The CDR3 is 13 residues long. The DNA for the CDR3 is TGTGCCAGCCCCGGGACAGGTGGGCAGCCCCAGCATTTT. It translates to CASPGTGGQPQHF.

This chain connects TRBV28 to TRBJ2-1, with D perhaps being TRBD1 or TRBD2 (5 bases each). This CDR3 has 15 amino acids. Germline CDR1 and CDR2: MDHEN and SYDVKM. The V gene lost 4 bases and the J gene lost 7 bases, with 17 bases spanning the gap. The CDR3 here is CASSWGNEGKNEQFF. The CDR3 DNA reads TGTGCCAGCAGTTGGGGGAATGAGGGGAAGAATGAGCAGTTCTTC.

The CDR3 reads CASAHGWDYQETQYF. CDR3 nucleotides: TGTGCCAGTGCCCACGGGTGGGATTACCAAGAGACCCAGTACTTC. The chain combines TRBV28 with TRBJ2-5; D remains unclear. This CDR3 is built from 15 residues. Germline V gene sequence: CDR1 MDHEN, CDR2 SYDVKM. Trimming pared 9 bases from V and 0 bases from J, leaving 17 bases between.

The J gene is TRBJ2-1, the V gene TRBV3-1 (or the pseudogene TRBV3-2); TRBD2 matches 13 bases. V was pared by 1 base and J by 5 bases, with 5 bases of the junction left unmatched. The V gene's germline CDR1 is LGHDT and CDR2 YNNKEL (reference sequence). This CDR3 spans 17 amino acids. The CDR3 sequence is CASSQGGTSGINNEQFF. In DNA form, the CDR3 reads TGTGCCAGCAGCCAAGGGGGGACTAGCGGGATAAACAATGAGCAGTTCTTC.

The chain links TRBV25-1 to TRBJ2-1, with 9 bases matching TRBD1. The CDR3 has 15 amino acids. V trimming: 4 bases; J trimming: 0 bases; junction bases outside the gene matches: 1. Looked up from germline, CDR1 is MGHDK and CDR2 is SYGVNS. The CDR3 DNA reads as TGTGCCAGCAGTGGGGGACAGGGCTCCTACAATGAGCAGTTCTTC. Translation gives CASSGGQGSYNEQFF.

This chain joins TRBV12-3 or TRBV12-4 and TRBJ1-1; a weak D match, TRBD1 (5 bases). Trimming pared 6 bases from V and 5 bases from J, leaving 13 bases between. The CDR3 has 13 amino acids. The CDR3 sequence: CASSDAGGTEAFF. CDR3 coding DNA: TGTGCCAGCAGCGACGCGGGGGGGACTGAAGCTTTCTTT.

Regarding this clone: Other nucleotide sequences from this sample produce the same CDR3. This chain joins TRBV12-3 or TRBV12-4 and TRBJ2-5, with 7 positions matching TRBD1. The length of the CDR3 is 12 residues. V gave up 5 bases and J gave up 5 bases; unmatched junction bases: 2. This CDR3 reads CASSLTGETQYF. As DNA, the CDR3 is TGTGCCAGCAGTCTGACAGGGGAGACCCAGTACTTC.

This sequence joins TRBV24-1 and TRBJ2-5; D is possibly TRBD1 or TRBD2 (5 bases each). The CDR3 runs to 13 residues. Germline loops: CDR1 KGHDR, CDR2 SFDVKD. Trimming cost V 3 bases and J 5 bases, with 9 bases left between them. The CDR3 bases are TGTGCCACCAGTGATGAGGGGACGGAGACCCAGTACTTC. The encoded protein is CATSDEGTETQYF.

The gene calls are TRBV4-3 and TRBJ1-3, with D tentatively TRBD1 (5 bases). The CDR3 length is 16 residues. V was trimmed by 4 bases and J by 0 bases, leaving 13 bases between them. Germline V lookup: CDR1 LGHNA, CDR2 YSLEER. The CDR3 reads CASSPGDGTSGNTIYF. The CDR3 bases are TGCGCCAGCAGCCCGGGAGACGGGACCTCTGGAAACACCATATATTTT.

This clone was counted a few times. The V gene is TRBV9, the J gene TRBJ2-2; D remains unclear. CDR1 is SGDLS, CDR2 YYNGEE, per germline. The CDR3 spans 15 residues. V lost 0 bases and J lost 5, with 11 bases in between. In DNA form, the CDR3 reads TGTGCCAGCAGCGTAGAAGTGACCGGAACCGGGGAGCTGTTTTTT. The encoded protein is CASSVEVTGTGELFF.

This clone has a single count. The chain has TRBV7-2 and TRBJ2-7; 8 positions agree with TRBD2. The germline CDR1 and CDR2 sequences are SGHTA and FQGNSA. The CDR3 is made up of 14 amino acids. After removal of 3 bases from V and 4 bases from J, the junction contained 5 bases not matched to a gene. The CDR3 loop is CASSFQREKYEQYF. CDR3 DNA: TGTGCCAGCAGCTTCCAGCGGGAGAAATACGAGCAGTACTTC.

This clone was picked up a small number of times. The CDR3 here is CASSHLVIRQGNTGELFF. CDR3 nucleotide sequence: TGTGCCAGCAGCCACCTCGTAATAAGACAGGGGAACACCGGGGAGCTGTTTTTT. The rearrangement joins TRBV4-2 to TRBJ2-2; the match to TRBD1 covers 7 bases. This CDR3 comprises 18 residues. V was pared by 3 bases and J by 1 base, with 11 bases of the junction left unmatched. The germline gives CDR1 LGHNA, CDR2 YNFKEQ.

V usage is TRBV9 and J usage is TRBJ2-2, with TRBD2 matching 12 bases. CDR3 length equals 16 residues. The V gene end was trimmed by 4 bases and the J gene end by 4 bases; junction bases not matched to a gene: 5. Germline loops: CDR1 SGDLS, CDR2 YYNGEE. CDR3 nucleotides: TGTGCCAGCAGCAGACAGACTAGCGGGGGCACCGGGGAGCTGTTTTTT. Translated, it gives CASSRQTSGGTGELFF.

This clone appeared a single time. The chain links TRBV5-8 to TRBJ2-3; 8 nucleotides line up with TRBD1. The junction had 4 bases not matched to a gene; V was cut back by 5 bases and J by 5 bases. This CDR3 is built from 13 residues. Per germline, CDR1 SGHTS and CDR2 YDEGEE. The CDR3 sequence is CASRQGVVDTQYF. In nucleotides, the CDR3 is TGTGCCAGCAGACAGGGGGTCGTAGATACGCAGTATTTT.

This clone has only one observation. V and J are TRBV24-1 and TRBJ2-1; perhaps TRBD2 as D (6 bases). Germline CDR1 and CDR2: KGHDR and SFDVKD. The V end was cut by 4 bases, the J end by 0 bases, with 12 bases between. The CDR3 covers 16 residues. CDR3: CATSELAVSSYNEQFF. For the CDR3, the DNA is TGTGCCACCAGTGAGTTAGCGGTGAGCTCCTACAATGAGCAGTTCTTC.

The chain joins TRBV5-6 to TRBJ2-3; TRBD2 aligns across 8 bases. The CDR3 contains 14 residues. The V segment lost 6 bases and the J segment 6 bases; nucleotides outside the gene matches: 9. Germline V CDR1 and CDR2: SGHDT, YYEEEE. This CDR3 is CASTSGGYADTQYF. CDR3 nucleotides: TGTGCCAGCACCTCGGGAGGGTATGCTGATACGCAGTATTTT.

The chain joins TRBV27 to TRBJ2-5, with D possibly TRBD2 on 6 matching bases. CDR3 size: 15 residues. V was clipped by 5 bases and J by 5 bases, with 18 bases between them. Germline V gives CDR1 MNHEY, CDR2 SMNVEV (reference sequence). Here the CDR3 DNA reads TGTGCCAGCAGTCCCCTCGGGGGATTCGTGGAGACCCAGTACTTC. It specifies CASSPLGGFVETQYF.

A few counts support this clone. This sequence joins TRBV7-9 and TRBJ2-7; no reliable D call. CDR1 SEHNR and CDR2 FQNEAQ come from the germline V gene (reference sequence). The V end was cut by 5 bases, the J end by 6 bases, with 11 bases between. The CDR3 totals 12 residues. The CDR3 loop reads CASSLRAPEQYF. The DNA of the CDR3 is TGTGCCAGCAGCCTCCGGGCCCCCGAGCAGTACTTC.

J is TRBJ2-7 and V is TRBV27; D possibly matches TRBD1 or TRBD2 (5 bases each). V shed 3 bases and J shed 5 bases, with 5 bases lying between them. The CDR3 has 11 amino acids. Germline V gene data show CDR1 as MNHEY and CDR2 as SMNVEV (reference sequence). The CDR3 DNA reads as TGTGCCAGCAGTTTGGGGGACGAGCAGTACTTC. This translates into CASSLGDEQYF.

The chain carries TRBV19 and TRBJ2-1, with 14 positions matching TRBD2. There are 16 residues in the CDR3. After removal of 6 bases from V and 4 bases from J, the junction contained 5 bases not matched to a gene. The germline CDR1 and CDR2 sequences are LNHDA and SQIVND (reference sequence). CDR3 nucleotide sequence: TGTGCCAGTAGGACTAGCGGGGGGGCAGGGTACAATGAGCAGTTCTTC. Translating gives CASRTSGGAGYNEQFF.